This T cell receptor beta chain was identified in a study of Graves' ophthalmopathy and Graves' hyperthyroidism. This clonotype turned up a few times. This CDR3 has 13 residues. Germline CDR1 reads LGHDT; CDR2 reads YNNKEL (reference sequence). Deletions cut 1 base from V and 10 bases from J, with 10 bases between. TCR beta CDR3 amplification used RNA transcripts. An initial RT-PCR round employing HTBI primers preceded a second-round multiplex PCR. TCRdb analysed the multiplex PCR reads with MiXCR anew, one entry per CDR3 protein. The data contain hundreds of thousands of distinct CDR3 sequences, about 41% of them singletons.

The chain has TRBV3-1 and TRBJ1-4; a possible D gene is TRBD1 (5 bases). Sequenced: peripheral blood. The clonotype was recovered from an adult man with Graves' ophthalmopathy. DNA for the CDR3: TGTGCCAGCAGCCAAGGGGGGGAAGGAAAACTGTTTTTT. This translates into CASSQGGEGKLFF.